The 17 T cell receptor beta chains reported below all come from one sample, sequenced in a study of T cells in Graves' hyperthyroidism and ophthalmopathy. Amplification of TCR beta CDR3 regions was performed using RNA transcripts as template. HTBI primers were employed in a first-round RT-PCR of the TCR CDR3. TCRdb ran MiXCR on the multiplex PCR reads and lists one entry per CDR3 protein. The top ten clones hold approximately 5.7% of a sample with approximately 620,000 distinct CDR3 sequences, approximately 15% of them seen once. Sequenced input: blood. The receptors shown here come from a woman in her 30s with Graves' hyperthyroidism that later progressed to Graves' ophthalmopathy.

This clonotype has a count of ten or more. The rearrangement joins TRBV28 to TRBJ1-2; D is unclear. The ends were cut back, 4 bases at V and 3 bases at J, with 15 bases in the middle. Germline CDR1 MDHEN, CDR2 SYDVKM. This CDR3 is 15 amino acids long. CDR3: CASSSLSAGYYGYTF. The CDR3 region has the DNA TGTGCCAGCAGTTCGTTGTCGGCGGGCTACTATGGCTACACCTTC.

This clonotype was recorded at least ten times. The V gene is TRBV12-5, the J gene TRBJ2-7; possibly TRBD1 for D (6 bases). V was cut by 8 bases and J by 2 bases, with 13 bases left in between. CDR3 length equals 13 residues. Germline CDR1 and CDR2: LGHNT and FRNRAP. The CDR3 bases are TGTGCTAGTAGCAGGAGGACAGCCTACGAGCAGTACTTC. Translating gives CASSRRTAYEQYF. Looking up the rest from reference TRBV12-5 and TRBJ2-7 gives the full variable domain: DARVTQTPRHKVTEMGQEVTMRCQPILGHNTVFWYRQTMMQGLELLAYFRNRAPLDDSGMPKDRFSAEMPDATLATLKIQPSEPRDSAVYFCASSRRTAYEQYFGPGTRLTVT.

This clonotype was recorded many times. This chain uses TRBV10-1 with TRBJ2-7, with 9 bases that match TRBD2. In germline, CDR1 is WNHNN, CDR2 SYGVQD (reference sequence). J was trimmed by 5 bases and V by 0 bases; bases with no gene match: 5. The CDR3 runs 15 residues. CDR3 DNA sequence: TGCGCCAGCAGTGAGTCGCTAGCGGGAATCCACGAGCAGTACTTC. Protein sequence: CASSESLAGIHEQYF.

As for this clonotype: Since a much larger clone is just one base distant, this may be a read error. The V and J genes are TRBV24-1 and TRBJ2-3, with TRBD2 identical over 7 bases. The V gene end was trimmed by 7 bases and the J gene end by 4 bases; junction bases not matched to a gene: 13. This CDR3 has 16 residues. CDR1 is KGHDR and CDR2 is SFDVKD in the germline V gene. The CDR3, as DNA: TGTGCCACCAGCCATAAAGGGGCGGGAGTGGCAGATACGCAGTATTTT. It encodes CATSHKGAGVADTQYF.

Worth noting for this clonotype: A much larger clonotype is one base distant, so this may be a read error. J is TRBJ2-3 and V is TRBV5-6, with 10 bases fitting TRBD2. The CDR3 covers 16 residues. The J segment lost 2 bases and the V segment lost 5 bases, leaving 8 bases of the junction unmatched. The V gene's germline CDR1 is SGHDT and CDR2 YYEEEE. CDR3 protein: CASRDLAGEITDTQYF. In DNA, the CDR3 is TGTGCCAGCAGGGACCTAGCGGGAGAGATCACAGATACGCAGTATTTT.

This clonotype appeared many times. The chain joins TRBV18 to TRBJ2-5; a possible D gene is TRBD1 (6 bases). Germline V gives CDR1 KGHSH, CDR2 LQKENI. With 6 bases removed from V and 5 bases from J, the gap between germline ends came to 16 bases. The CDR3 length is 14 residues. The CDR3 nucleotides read TGTGCCAGCTCCCGGGACACCCTGGGGGAGACCCAGTACTTC. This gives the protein CASSRDTLGETQYF.

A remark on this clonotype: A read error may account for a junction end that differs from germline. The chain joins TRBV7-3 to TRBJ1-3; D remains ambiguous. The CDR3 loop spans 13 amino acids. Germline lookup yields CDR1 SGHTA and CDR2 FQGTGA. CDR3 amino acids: CASTLGAGNTIYF. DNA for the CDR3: TGTGCCAGCACCTTAGGAGCTGGAAACACCATATATTTT.

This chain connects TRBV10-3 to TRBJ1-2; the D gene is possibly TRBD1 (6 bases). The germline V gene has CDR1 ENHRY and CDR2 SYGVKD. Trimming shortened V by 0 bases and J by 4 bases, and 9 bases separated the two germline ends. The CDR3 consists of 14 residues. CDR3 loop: CAISESGAGYGYTF. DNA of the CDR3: TGTGCCATCAGTGAGTCGGGGGCAGGCTATGGCTACACCTTC.

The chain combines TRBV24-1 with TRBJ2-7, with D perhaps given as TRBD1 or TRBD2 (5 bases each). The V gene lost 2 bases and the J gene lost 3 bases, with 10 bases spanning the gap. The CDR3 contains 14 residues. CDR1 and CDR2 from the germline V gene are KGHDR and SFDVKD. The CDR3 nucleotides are TGTGCCACCAGTGATTCGGGACGGAGCTACGAGCAGTACTTC. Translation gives CATSDSGRSYEQYF.

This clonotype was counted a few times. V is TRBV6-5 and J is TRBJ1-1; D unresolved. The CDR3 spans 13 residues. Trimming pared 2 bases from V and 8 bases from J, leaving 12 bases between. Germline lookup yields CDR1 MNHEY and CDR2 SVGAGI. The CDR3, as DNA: TGTGCCAGCAGTTACGATTTAAGCGGAGAAGCTTTCTTT. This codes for CASSYDLSGEAFF.

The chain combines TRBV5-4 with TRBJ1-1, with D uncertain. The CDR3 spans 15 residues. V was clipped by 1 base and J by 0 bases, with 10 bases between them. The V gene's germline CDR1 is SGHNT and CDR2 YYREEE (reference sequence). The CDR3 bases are TGTGCCAGCAGCTTGCGCTCGGGGATGAACACTGAAGCTTTCTTT. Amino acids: CASSLRSGMNTEAFF.

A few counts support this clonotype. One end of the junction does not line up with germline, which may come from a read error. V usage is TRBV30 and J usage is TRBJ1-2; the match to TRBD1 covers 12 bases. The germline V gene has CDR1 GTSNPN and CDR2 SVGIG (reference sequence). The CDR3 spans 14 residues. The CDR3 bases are TGTACCTGGACCGGGACAGGGGGCATCTATGGCTACACCTTC. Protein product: CTWTGTGGIYGYTF.

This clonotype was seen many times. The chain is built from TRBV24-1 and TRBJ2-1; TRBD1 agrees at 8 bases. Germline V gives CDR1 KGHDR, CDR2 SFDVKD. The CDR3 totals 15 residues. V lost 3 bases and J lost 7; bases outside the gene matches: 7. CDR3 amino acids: CATSDHRGINNEQFF. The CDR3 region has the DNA TGTGCCACCAGTGATCACAGGGGGATTAATAATGAGCAGTTCTTC.

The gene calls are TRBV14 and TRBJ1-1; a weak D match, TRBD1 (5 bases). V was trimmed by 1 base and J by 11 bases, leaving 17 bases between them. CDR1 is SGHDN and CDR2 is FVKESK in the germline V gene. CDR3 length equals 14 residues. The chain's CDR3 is CASSQGGSPGRAFF. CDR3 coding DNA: TGTGCCAGCAGCCAAGGGGGCAGCCCGGGTAGGGCTTTCTTT. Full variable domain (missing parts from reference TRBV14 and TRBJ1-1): EAGVTQFPSHSVIEKGQTVTLRCDPISGHDNLYWYRRVMGKEIKFLLHFVKESKQDESGMPNNRFLAERTGGTYSTLKVQPAELEDSGVYFCASSQGGSPGRAFFGQGTRLTVV.

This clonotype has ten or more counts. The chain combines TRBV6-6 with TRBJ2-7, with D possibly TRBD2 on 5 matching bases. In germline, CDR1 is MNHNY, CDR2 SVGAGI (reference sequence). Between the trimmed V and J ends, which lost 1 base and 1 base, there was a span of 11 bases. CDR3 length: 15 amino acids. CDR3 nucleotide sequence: TGTGCCAGCAGTTACTTGGCTAGCAGGTCCTACGAGCAGTACTTC. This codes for CASSYLASRSYEQYF.

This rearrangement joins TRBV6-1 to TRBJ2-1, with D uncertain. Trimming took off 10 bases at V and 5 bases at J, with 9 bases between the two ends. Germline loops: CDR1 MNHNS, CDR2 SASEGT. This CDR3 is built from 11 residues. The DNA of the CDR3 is TGTGCCACAACCTCGAACAATGAGCAGTTCTTC. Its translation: CATTSNNEQFF.

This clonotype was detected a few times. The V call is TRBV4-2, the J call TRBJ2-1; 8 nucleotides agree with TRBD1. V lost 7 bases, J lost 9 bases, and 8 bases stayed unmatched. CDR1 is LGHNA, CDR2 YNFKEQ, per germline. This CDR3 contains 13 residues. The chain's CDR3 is CASTPAGQGEQFF. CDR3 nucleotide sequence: TGTGCCAGCACCCCAGCCGGACAGGGTGAGCAGTTCTTC.